This T cell receptor beta chain emerged from a study of cytomegalovirus exposure and HLA in healthy donors. Study conclusions and caveats: Later on, an analysis tied 15,000 to 20,000 TCR beta sequences to HLA alleles at 0.05 false discovery rate. Apparent HLA restriction characterized most CMV-associated TCR beta chains in a later analysis. A cluster of highly shared sequence variants was likely a sequencing artifact.

V was clipped by 10 bases and J by 8 bases, with 21 bases between them. CDR1 is WNHNN and CDR2 is SYGVQD in the germline V gene (reference sequence). The CDR3 runs to 14 residues. PCR employed 60 Vbeta and 13 Jbeta primers. Per the original methods: A follow-up analysis tallied 70 million to 80 million unique TCR beta chains, some 11 million shared. Assay: immunoSEQ multiplex PCR; the TCRdb copy retains only in-frame clones and omits some. That table supplies the V and J calls and clone size; D and trimming were determined from the DNA. The sample records approximately 100,000 clones, around 79% being singletons. In regard to this clone: Antigen specificity is unknown. Other DNA sequences in this specimen translate into the identical CDR3.

Material: PBMCs. The TCR was taken from a woman aged 40 to 50 in good health and CMV-seronegative. This rearrangement joins TRBV10-1 to TRBJ2-1, with TRBD1 as a possible D gene (6 bases). CDR3 sequence reads: CATRPGQGTDEQFF. The CDR3, as DNA: TGCGCCACCAGACCGGGGCAGGGGACCGATGAGCAGTTCTTC.